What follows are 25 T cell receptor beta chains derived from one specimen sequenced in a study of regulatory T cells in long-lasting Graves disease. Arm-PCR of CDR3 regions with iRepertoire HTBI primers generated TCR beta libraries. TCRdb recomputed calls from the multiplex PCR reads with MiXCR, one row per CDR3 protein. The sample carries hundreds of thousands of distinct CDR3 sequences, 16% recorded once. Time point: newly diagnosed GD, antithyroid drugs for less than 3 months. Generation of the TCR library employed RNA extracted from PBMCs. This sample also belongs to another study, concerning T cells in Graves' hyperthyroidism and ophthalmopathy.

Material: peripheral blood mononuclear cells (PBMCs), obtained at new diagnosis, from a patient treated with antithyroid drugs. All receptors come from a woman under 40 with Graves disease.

CDR3 in amino acids: CASSEVWASPLHF. CDR3 sequence (DNA): TGTGCCAGCAGTGAAGTATGGGCTTCACCCCTCCACTTT. V usage is TRBV6-1 and J usage is TRBJ1-6; D is unclear. V was pared by 1 base and J by 9 bases, with 7 bases between. The CDR3 has 13 amino acids. Germline assignment: CDR1 MNHNS and CDR2 SASEGT.

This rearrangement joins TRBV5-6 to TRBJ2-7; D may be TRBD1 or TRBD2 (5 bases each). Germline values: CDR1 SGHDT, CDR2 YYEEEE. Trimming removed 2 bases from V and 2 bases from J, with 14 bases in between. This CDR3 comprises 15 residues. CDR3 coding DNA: TGTGCCAGCAGCTTAAGGTTCGAGGGGACCTACGAGCAGTACTTC. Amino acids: CASSLRFEGTYEQYF.

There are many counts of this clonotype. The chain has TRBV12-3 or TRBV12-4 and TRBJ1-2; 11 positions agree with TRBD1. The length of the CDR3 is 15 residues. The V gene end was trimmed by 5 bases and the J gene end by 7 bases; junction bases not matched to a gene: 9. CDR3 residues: CASSRNGQGAGGYTF. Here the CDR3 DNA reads TGTGCCAGCAGTCGAAACGGACAGGGGGCGGGTGGCTACACCTTC.

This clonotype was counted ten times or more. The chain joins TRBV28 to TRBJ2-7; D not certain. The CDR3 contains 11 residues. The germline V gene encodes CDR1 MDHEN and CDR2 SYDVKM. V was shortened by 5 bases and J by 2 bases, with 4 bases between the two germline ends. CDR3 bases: TGTGCCAGCAGTAAGACCTACGAGCAGTACTTC. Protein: CASSKTYEQYF.

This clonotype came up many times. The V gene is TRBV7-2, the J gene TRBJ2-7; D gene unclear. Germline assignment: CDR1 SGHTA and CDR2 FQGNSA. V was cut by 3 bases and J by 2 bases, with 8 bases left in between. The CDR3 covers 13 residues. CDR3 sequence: CASSFAVTYEQYF. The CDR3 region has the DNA TGTGCCAGCAGCTTCGCCGTAACCTACGAGCAGTACTTC. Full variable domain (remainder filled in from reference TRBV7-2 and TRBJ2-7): GAGVSQSPSNKVTEKGKDVELRCDPISGHTALYWYRQSLGQGLEFLIYFQGNSAPDKSGLPSDRFSAERTGGSVSTLTIQRTQQEDSAVYLCASSFAVTYEQYFGPGTRLTVT.

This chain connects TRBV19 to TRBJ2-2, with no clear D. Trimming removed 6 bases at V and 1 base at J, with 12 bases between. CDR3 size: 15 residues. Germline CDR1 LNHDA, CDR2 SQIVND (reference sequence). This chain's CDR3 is CASREWTVNTGELFF. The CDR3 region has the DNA TGTGCCAGTAGAGAATGGACGGTGAACACCGGGGAGCTGTTTTTT.

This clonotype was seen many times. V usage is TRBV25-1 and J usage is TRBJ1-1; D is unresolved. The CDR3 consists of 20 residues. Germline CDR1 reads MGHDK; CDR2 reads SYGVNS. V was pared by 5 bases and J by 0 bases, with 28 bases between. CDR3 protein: CASSPLEELGLKSMNTEAFF. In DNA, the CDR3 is TGTGCCAGCAGTCCCCTAGAGGAGTTAGGGCTCAAGTCTATGAACACTGAAGCTTTCTTT.

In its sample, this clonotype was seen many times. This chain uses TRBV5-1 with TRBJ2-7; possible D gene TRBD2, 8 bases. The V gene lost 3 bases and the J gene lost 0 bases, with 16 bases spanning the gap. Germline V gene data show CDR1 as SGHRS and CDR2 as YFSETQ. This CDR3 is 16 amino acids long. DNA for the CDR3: TGCGCCAGCAGCTCTCCCAGGGGGACTAGCTCCTACGAGCAGTACTTC. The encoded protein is CASSSPRGTSSYEQYF.

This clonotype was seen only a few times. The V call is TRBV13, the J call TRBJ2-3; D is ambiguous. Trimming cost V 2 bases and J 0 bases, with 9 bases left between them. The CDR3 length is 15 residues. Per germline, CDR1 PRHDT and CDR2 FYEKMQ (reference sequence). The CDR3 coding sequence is TGTGCCAGCAGCTTAAAGGCAGAGAGCACAGATACGCAGTATTTT. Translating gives CASSLKAESTDTQYF.

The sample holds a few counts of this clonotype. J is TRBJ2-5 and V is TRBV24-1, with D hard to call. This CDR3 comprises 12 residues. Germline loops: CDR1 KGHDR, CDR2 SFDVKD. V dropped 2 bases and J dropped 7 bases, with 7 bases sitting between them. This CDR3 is CATSDSIGTQYF. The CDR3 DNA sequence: TGTGCCACCAGTGATTCTATTGGGACCCAGTACTTC.

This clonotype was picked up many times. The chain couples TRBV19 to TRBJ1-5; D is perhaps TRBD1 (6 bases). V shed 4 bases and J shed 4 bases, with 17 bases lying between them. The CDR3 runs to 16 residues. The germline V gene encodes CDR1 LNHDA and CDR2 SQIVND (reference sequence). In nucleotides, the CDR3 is TGTGCCAGTAGTACGACACAGGGCCCAAGGAATCAGCCCCAGCATTTT. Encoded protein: CASSTTQGPRNQPQHF.

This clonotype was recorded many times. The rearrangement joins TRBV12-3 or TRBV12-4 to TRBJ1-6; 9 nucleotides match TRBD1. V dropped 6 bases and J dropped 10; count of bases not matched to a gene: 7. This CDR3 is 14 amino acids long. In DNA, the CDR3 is TGTGCCAGCAGGGGGGACAGGGTATACTCACCCCTCCACTTT. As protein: CASRGDRVYSPLHF.

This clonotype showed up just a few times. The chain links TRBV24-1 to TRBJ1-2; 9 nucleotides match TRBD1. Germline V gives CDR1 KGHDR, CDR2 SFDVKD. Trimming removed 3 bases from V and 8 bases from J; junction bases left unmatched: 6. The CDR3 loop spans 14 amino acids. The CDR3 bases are TGTGCCACCAGTGATCCGGGACAGGGACAAGGCTACACCTTC. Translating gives CATSDPGQGQGYTF.

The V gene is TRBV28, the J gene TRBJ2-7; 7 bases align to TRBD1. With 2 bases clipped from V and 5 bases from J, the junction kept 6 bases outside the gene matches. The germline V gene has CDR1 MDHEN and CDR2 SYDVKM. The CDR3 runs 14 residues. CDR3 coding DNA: TGTGCCAGCAGTTTAAGGGACAGCGTCAACGAGCAGTACTTC. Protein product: CASSLRDSVNEQYF. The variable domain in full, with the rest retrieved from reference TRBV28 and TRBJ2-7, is DVKVTQSSRYLVKRTGEKVFLECVQDMDHENMFWYRQDPGLGLRLIYFSYDVKMKEKGDIPEGYSVSREKKERFSLILESASTNQTSMYLCASSLRDSVNEQYFGPGTRLTVT.

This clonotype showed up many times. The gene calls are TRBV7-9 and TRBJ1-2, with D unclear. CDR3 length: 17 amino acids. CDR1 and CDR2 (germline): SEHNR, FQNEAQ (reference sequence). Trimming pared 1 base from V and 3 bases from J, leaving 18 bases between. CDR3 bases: TGTGCCAGCAGCTTAGAGGGTAAATCGGCTCTTCACTATGGCTACACCTTC. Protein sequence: CASSLEGKSALHYGYTF.

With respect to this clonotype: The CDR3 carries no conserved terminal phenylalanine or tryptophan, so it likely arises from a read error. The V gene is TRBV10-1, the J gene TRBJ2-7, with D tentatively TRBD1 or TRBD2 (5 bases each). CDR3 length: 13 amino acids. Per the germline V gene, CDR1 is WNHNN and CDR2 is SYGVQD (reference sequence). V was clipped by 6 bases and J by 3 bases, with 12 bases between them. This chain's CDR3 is CASSLRDGYEQYL. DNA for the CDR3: TGCGCCAGCAGCCTCCGGGACGGCTACGAGCAGTACCTC.

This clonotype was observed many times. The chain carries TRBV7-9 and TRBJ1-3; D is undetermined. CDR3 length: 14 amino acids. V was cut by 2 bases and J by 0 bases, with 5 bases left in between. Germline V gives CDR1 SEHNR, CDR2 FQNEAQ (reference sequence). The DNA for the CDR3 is TGTGCCAGCAGCTTATCTACCTCTGGAAACACCATATATTTT. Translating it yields CASSLSTSGNTIYF. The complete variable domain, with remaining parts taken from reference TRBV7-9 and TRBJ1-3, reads DTGVSQNPRHKITKRGQNVTFRCDPISEHNRLYWYRQTLGQGPEFLTYFQNEAQLEKSRLLSDRFSAERPKGSFSTLEIQRTEQGDSAMYLCASSLSTSGNTIYFGEGSWLTVV.

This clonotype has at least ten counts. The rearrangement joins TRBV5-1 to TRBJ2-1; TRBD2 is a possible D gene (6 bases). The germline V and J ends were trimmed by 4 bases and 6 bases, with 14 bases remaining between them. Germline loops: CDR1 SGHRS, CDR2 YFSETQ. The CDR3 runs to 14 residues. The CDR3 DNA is TGCGCCAGCAGCCAAGCGGACTATTCCAATGAGCAGTTCTTC. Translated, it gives CASSQADYSNEQFF.

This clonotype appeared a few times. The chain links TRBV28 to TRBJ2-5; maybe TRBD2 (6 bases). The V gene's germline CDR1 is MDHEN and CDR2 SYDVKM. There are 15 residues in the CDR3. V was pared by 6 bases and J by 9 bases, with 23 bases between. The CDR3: CASSRGGSEGWAQYF. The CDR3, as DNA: TGTGCCAGCAGCAGAGGAGGGTCAGAGGGCTGGGCCCAGTACTTC.

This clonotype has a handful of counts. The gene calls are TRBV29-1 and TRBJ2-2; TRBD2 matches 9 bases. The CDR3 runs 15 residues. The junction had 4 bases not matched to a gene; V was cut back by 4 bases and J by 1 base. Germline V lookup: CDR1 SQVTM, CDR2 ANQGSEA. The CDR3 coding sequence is TGCAGCGTTGGTGAACTAGCGGGGAACACCGGGGAGCTGTTTTTT. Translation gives CSVGELAGNTGELFF.

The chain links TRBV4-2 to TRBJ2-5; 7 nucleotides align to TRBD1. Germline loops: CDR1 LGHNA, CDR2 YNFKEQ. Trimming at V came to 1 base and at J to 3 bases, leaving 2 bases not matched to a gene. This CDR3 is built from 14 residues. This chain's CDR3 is CASSQAGQKETQYF. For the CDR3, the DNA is TGTGCCAGCAGCCAAGCGGGACAGAAAGAGACCCAGTACTTC.

The CDR3 is CASSPSAGGLNSPLHF. In nucleotides, the CDR3 is TGCGCCAGCAGCCCCTCAGCCGGGGGCTTGAATTCACCCCTCCACTTT. The chain employs TRBV5-1 and TRBJ1-6; possible D gene TRBD1, 6 bases. This CDR3 is built from 16 residues. The germline gives CDR1 SGHRS, CDR2 YFSETQ. Trimming left V 4 bases short and J 7 bases short, with 18 bases between. Full variable domain (rest looked up from reference TRBV5-1 and TRBJ1-6): KAGVTQTPRYLIKTRGQQVTLSCSPISGHRSVSWYQQTPGQGLQFLFEYFSETQRNKGNFPGRFSGRQFSNSRSEMNVSTLELGDSALYLCASSPSAGGLNSPLHFGNGTRLTVT.

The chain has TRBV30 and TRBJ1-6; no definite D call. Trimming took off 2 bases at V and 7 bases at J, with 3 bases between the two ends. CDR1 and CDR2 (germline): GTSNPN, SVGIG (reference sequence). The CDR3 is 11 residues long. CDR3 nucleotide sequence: TGTGCCTGGAGTTCAAATTCACCCCTCCACTTT. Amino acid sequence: CAWSSNSPLHF.

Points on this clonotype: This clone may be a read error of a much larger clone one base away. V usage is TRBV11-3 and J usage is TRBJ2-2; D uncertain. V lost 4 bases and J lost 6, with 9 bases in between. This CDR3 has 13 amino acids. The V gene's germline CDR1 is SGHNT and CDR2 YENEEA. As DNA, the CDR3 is TGTGCCAGCAGCTCAGTCAGCTCCGGGGAGCTGTTTTTT. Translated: CASSSVSSGELFF.

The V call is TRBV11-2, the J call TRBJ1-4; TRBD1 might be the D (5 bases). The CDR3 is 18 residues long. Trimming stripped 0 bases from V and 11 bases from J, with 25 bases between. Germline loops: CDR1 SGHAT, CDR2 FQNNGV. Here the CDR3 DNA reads TGTGCCAGCAGCTTAGATGGGATCCTGGACTATGGGGCCGGGAAACTGTTTTTT. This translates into CASSLDGILDYGAGKLFF.